These T cell receptor beta chains were read from a single sample in a study of T-cell reconstitution after alpha-beta-depleted transplantation in children. TCRdb processed the PCR reads anew with MiXCR; each CDR3 protein has one entry. The sample contains approximately 350,000 distinct CDR3 sequences, 13% of which appear only once. This sample comprised PBMCs, obtained from the stem cell graft. The source is a human donor who donated a stem cell graft to a child with Fanconi anemia. The CDR3 runs from the conserved cysteine through the conserved F or W. The D gene is left open where the match is weak. Only part of the rows carry a size: once, few, many, or a class if the clone is expanded.

clone size	D gene	J gene	V gene	CDR3 length	CDR3 protein	CDR3 DNA
few	-	TRBJ2-3	TRBV3-1	15	CASSQVGSKADTQYF	TGTGCCAGCAGCCAAGTCGGGTCAAAGGCAGATACGCAGTATTTT
-	TRBD1	TRBJ1-2	TRBV5-1	16	CASSLAPGQGDHGYTF	TGCGCCAGCAGCTTGGCACCGGGACAGGGGGACCATGGCTACACCTTC
-	-	TRBJ1-5	TRBV29-1	14	CSSYDEGGSQPQHF	TGCAGCAGCTATGACGAGGGAGGCAGTCAGCCCCAGCATTTT
few	-	TRBJ2-7	TRBV29-1	14	CSVKLGGRSYEQYF	TGCAGCGTGAAATTGGGCGGCAGGAGCTACGAGCAGTACTTC
-	-	TRBJ2-2	TRBV29-1	13	CSVEDLGTGELFF	TGCAGCGTTGAAGACTTAGGAACCGGGGAGCTGTTTTTT
-	-	TRBJ2-5	TRBV18	13	CASSRSWSETQYF	TGTGCCAGCTCAAGGTCTTGGTCAGAGACCCAGTACTTC
few	-	TRBJ2-3	TRBV12-3/TRBV12-4	14	CASSLDQGPDTQYF	TGTGCCAGCAGTTTGGATCAGGGACCAGATACGCAGTATTTT
many	-	TRBJ2-1	TRBV20-1	15	CSARDLAIPTVEQFF	TGCAGTGCTAGAGATCTAGCGATCCCTACCGTTGAGCAGTTCTTC
many	-	TRBJ1-3	TRBV12-3/TRBV12-4	14	CASSPPGAGNTIYF	TGTGCCAGCAGTCCCCCGGGGGCTGGAAACACCATATATTTT
-	-	TRBJ2-2	TRBV6-6	13	CASSYSASGELFF	TGTGCCAGCAGTTACTCGGCCTCCGGGGAGCTGTTTTTT
-	TRBD2	TRBJ2-3	TRBV28	16	CASSLASGGEPDTQYF	TGTGCCAGCAGTTTGGCTAGCGGGGGAGAACCAGATACGCAGTATTTT
few	-	TRBJ1-6	TRBV3-1	14	CASSQRASNSPLHF	TGTGCCAGCAGCCAACGGGCCTCAAATTCACCCCTCCACTTT
-	-	TRBJ1-1	TRBV28	14	CATLRERVNTEAFF	TGTGCCACTCTCCGGGAGCGGGTGAACACTGAAGCTTTCTTT
few	-	TRBJ2-2	TRBV7-9	16	CASSSRIGEHTGELFF	TGTGCCAGCAGCTCCAGGATCGGAGAACACACCGGGGAGCTGTTTTTT
many	TRBD1	TRBJ1-2	TRBV5-1	14	CASSRGQGNYGYTF	TGCGCCAGCAGCCGGGGACAGGGCAACTATGGCTACACCTTC
few	-	TRBJ1-1	TRBV15	14	CATSRDGRSPEAFF	TGTGCCACCAGCAGAGACGGAAGGAGTCCTGAAGCTTTCTTT
-	-	TRBJ2-3	TRBV10-1	13	CASSEAQRDTQYF	TGCGCCAGCAGTGAGGCCCAAAGGGATACGCAGTATTTT
-	TRBD2	TRBJ2-3	TRBV28	14	CASTWGGNTDTQYF	TGTGCCAGCACCTGGGGGGGGAACACAGATACGCAGTATTTT
-	-	TRBJ2-7	TRBV6-1	12	CASSRAGYEQYF	TGTGCCAGCAGCCGAGCCGGCTACGAGCAGTACTTC
-	-	TRBJ1-2	TRBV4-2	16	CASSGASTSGEGGYTF	TGTGCCAGCAGCGGCGCTTCGACCTCAGGGGAAGGAGGCTACACCTTC
few	TRBD1	TRBJ1-6	TRBV6-2/TRBV6-3	15	CASRREGAFNSPLHF	TGTGCCAGCAGACGGGAGGGGGCTTTCAATTCACCCCTCCACTTT
-	TRBD1	TRBJ2-5	TRBV20-1	16	CSAREDSGDRGETQYF	TGCAGTGCTAGAGAGGACTCGGGGGACAGGGGAGAGACCCAGTACTTC
-	-	TRBJ2-5	TRBV5-1	16	CASSLSLAGLQETQYF	TGCGCCAGCAGCTTGTCTCTTGCCGGACTTCAAGAGACCCAGTACTTC
many	TRBD1	TRBJ1-2	TRBV6-2/TRBV6-3	17	CASTTTIRTQGLYGYTF	TGTGCCAGCACAACTACCATTCGGACACAGGGGCTCTATGGCTACACCTTC
-	TRBD1	TRBJ1-2	TRBV27	14	CASSPGQGFYGYTF	TGTGCCAGCAGCCCGGGACAGGGTTTCTATGGCTACACCTTC
few	-	TRBJ1-5	TRBV7-8	15	CASSLGRGGNQPQHF	TGTGCCAGCAGCTTAGGGCGCGGGGGCAATCAGCCCCAGCATTTT
few	TRBD1	TRBJ2-1	TRBV10-3	16	CAISPGTGGSYNEQFF	TGTGCCATCAGTCCCGGGACAGGGGGCTCCTACAATGAGCAGTTCTTC